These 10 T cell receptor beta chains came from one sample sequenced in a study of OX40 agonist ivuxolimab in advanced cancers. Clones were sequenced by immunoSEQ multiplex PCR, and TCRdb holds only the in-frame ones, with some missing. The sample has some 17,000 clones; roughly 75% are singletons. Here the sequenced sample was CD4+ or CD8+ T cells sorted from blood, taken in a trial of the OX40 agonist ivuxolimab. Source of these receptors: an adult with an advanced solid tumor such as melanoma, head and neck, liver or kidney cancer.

The CDR3 loop is CASRDTGYNEQFF. The CDR3 nucleotides are TGTGCCAGCCGGGACACTGGGTACAATGAGCAGTTCTTC. This sequence joins TRBV2 and TRBJ2-1, with a possible D match to TRBD1 (6 bases). Per germline, CDR1 SNHLY and CDR2 FYNNEI. The CDR3 has 13 residues. V lost 8 bases and J 4 bases, leaving 12 bases between the germline ends.

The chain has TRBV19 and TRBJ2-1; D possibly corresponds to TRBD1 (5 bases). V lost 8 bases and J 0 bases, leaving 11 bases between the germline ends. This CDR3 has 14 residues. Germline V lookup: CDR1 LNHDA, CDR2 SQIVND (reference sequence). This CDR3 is CASQQEVSYNEQFF. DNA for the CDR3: TGTGCCAGTCAACAGGAAGTCTCCTACAATGAGCAGTTCTTC.

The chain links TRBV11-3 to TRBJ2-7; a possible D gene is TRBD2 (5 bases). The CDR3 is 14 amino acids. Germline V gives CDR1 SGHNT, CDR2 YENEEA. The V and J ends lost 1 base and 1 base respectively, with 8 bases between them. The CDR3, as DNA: TGTGCCAGCAGCTTAGCGGGATCGTCCTACGAGCAGTACTTC. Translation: CASSLAGSSYEQYF.

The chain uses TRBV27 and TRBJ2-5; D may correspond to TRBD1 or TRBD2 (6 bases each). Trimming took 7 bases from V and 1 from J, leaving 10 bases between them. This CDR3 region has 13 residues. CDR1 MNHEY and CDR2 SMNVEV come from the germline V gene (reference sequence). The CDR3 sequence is CASIGGLQETQYF. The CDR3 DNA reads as TGTGCCAGCATAGGGGGACTCCAAGAGACCCAGTACTTC.

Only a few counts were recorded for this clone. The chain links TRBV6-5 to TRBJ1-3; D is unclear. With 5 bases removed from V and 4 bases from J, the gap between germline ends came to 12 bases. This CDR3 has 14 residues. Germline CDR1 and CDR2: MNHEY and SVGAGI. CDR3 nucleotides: TGTGCCAGCAGTGAAGTGGCTGGCGGAAACACCATATATTTT. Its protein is CASSEVAGGNTIYF.

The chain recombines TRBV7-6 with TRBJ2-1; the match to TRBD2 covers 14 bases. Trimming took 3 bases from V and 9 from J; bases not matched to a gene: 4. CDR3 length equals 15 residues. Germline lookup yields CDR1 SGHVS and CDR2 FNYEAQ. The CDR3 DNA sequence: TGTGCCAGCAGCTTGGGGACTAGCGGGAGTATTGAGCAGTTCTTC. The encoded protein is CASSLGTSGSIEQFF.

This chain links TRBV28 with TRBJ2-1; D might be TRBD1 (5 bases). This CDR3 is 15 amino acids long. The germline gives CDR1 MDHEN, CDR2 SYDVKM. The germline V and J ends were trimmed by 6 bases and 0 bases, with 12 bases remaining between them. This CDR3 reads CASRSVGPSYNEQFF. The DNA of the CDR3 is TGTGCCAGCAGATCTGTGGGGCCCTCCTACAATGAGCAGTTCTTC.

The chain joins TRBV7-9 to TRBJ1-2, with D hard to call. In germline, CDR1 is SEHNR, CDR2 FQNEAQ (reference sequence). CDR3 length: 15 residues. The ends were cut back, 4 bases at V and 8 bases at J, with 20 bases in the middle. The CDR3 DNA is TGTGCCAGCAGCTCCCTAGTAGTCCAAACGGGCGGCTACACCTTC. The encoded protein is CASSSLVVQTGGYTF.

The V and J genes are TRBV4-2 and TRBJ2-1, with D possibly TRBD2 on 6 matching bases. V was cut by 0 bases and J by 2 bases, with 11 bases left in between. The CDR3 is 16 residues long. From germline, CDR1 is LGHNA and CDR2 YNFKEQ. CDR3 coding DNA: TGTGCCAGCAGCCAAGATGATAGCGGCCCCTACAATGAGCAGTTCTTC. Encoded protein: CASSQDDSGPYNEQFF.

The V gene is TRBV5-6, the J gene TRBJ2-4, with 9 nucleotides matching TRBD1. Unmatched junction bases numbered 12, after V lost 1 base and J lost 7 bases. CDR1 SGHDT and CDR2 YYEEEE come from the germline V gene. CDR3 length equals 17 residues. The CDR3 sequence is CASSLFLGQGTFNIQYF. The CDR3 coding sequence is TGTGCCAGCAGCTTGTTCCTCGGACAGGGGACATTCAACATTCAGTACTTC.